Below are 14 T cell receptor beta chains sequenced from a single sample in a study of shared clonotypes between healthy human individuals. Positively selected for CCR7, the CD45RO-negative cells used as naive CD8 cells excluded terminally differentiated effector memory CD45RA+ cells. Method: immunoSEQ multiplex PCR; TCRdb's copy keeps in-frame clones and lacks some. The sample records about 2,200,000 clones, 90% to 95% being singletons. The sample was naive CD8+ T cells from PBMCs. These receptors were collected from a man aged 18 to 29 in good health. Some clones in this sample may be carry-over from other donors' samples.

V usage is TRBV7-2 and J usage is TRBJ2-1; TRBD2 agrees at 9 bases. V dropped 5 bases and J dropped 9; count of bases not matched to a gene: 11. Germline assignment: CDR1 SGHTA and CDR2 FQGNSA. This CDR3 region has 15 residues. The chain's CDR3 is CASSTLAGTAVEQFF. The CDR3 DNA sequence: TGTGCCAGCAGCACCCTAGCGGGAACGGCGGTTGAGCAGTTCTTC.

The chain links TRBV4-1 to TRBJ2-7; D unclear. In germline, CDR1 is MGHRA, CDR2 YSYEKL. The CDR3 spans 14 residues. Trimming stripped 3 bases from V and 4 bases from J, with 13 bases between. For the CDR3, the DNA is TGCGCCAGCAGCCATCCAAGGGTAGGTTACGAGCAGTACTTC. This gives the protein CASSHPRVGYEQYF.

This clone was observed once. This chain links TRBV9 with TRBJ1-6; D is unclear. The CDR3 consists of 15 residues. Between the trimmed V and J ends, which lost 3 bases and 9 bases, there was a span of 16 bases. The germline gives CDR1 SGDLS, CDR2 YYNGEE. The CDR3 DNA is TGTGCCAGCAGCGAATACAGCGCCCCTAGTTCACCCCTCCACTTT. Protein: CASSEYSAPSSPLHF.

The chain links TRBV30 to TRBJ1-2, with D unresolved. Germline CDR1 is GTSNPN and CDR2 is SVGIG (reference sequence). The CDR3 covers 17 residues. V was trimmed by 1 base and J by 0 bases, leaving 18 bases between them. The CDR3 protein is CAWSAWAEGTANYGYTF. The CDR3 DNA sequence: TGTGCCTGGAGTGCCTGGGCTGAGGGCACCGCTAACTATGGCTACACCTTC.

The chain employs TRBV5-6 and TRBJ2-7, with 10 bases identical to TRBD1. Unmatched junction bases numbered 5, after V lost 3 bases and J lost 5 bases. This CDR3 region has 14 residues. Per germline, CDR1 SGHDT and CDR2 YYEEEE. CDR3 loop: CASSWGTGVDEQYF. The CDR3 nucleotides are TGTGCCAGCAGCTGGGGGACAGGGGTGGACGAGCAGTACTTC.

This clone appeared a few times. This chain uses TRBV7-3 with TRBJ1-1; D gene uncertain. Germline assignment: CDR1 SGHTA and CDR2 FQGTGA. The CDR3 covers 14 residues. Trimming stripped 3 bases from V and 1 base from J, with 9 bases between. CDR3 in DNA: TGTGCCAGCAGCTTTATCCGGGGGAACACTGAAGCTTTCTTT. Protein sequence: CASSFIRGNTEAFF.

The rearrangement links TRBV5-4 to TRBJ2-7; D is perhaps TRBD2 (6 bases). Trimming stripped 0 bases from V and 0 bases from J, with 10 bases between. This CDR3 contains 15 residues. Germline V gives CDR1 SGHNT, CDR2 YYREEE (reference sequence). CDR3 amino acids: CASSLAWGDSYEQYF. The CDR3 coding sequence is TGTGCCAGCAGCTTGGCCTGGGGGGACTCCTACGAGCAGTACTTC.

The J gene is TRBJ2-7, the V gene TRBV4-1, with 9 bases matching TRBD1. Trimming at V came to 5 bases and at J to 5 bases, leaving 10 bases not matched to a gene. The CDR3 covers 15 residues. Germline V gene data show CDR1 as MGHRA and CDR2 as YSYEKL. The CDR3 bases are TGCGCCAGCAGCGACTGGGACAGGGAGGTCCACGAGCAGTACTTC. Translated: CASSDWDREVHEQYF.

The V call is TRBV28, the J call TRBJ2-2; no firm D call. The length of the CDR3 is 14 residues. Germline CDR1 and CDR2: MDHEN and SYDVKM. Trimming stripped 3 bases from V and 4 bases from J, with 9 bases between. CDR3 sequence (DNA): TGTGCCAGCAGTTTTGGTCCAAGCACCGGGGAGCTGTTTTTT. Amino acid sequence: CASSFGPSTGELFF. Based on the CDR3 plus reference TRBV28 and TRBJ2-2, the full variable domain is DVKVTQSSRYLVKRTGEKVFLECVQDMDHENMFWYRQDPGLGLRLIYFSYDVKMKEKGDIPEGYSVSREKKERFSLILESASTNQTSMYLCASSFGPSTGELFFGEGSRLTVL.

This chain connects TRBV7-8 to TRBJ2-1; 11 nucleotides align to TRBD2. Germline-derived CDR1 and CDR2 are SGHVS and FQNEAQ. J was trimmed by 9 bases and V by 1 base; bases with no gene match: 5. This CDR3 spans 15 amino acids. The CDR3 protein is CASSLVPLAGGEQFF. In DNA form, the CDR3 reads TGTGCCAGCAGCTTAGTACCCCTAGCGGGAGGTGAGCAGTTCTTC.

This chain links TRBV15 with TRBJ2-3; weak D call: TRBD1 (6 bases). CDR1 and CDR2 (germline): LNHNV, YYDKDF (reference sequence). The CDR3 totals 14 residues. Trimming cost V 6 bases and J 2 bases, with 12 bases left between them. CDR3 bases: TGTGCCACCAGTGATACAGGGAACACAGATACGCAGTATTTT. It codes for CATSDTGNTDTQYF.

The gene calls are TRBV13 and TRBJ1-2; D may be TRBD1 (6 bases). The CDR3 has 17 amino acids. The ends were cut back, 5 bases at V and 1 base at J, with 20 bases in the middle. Looked up from germline, CDR1 is PRHDT and CDR2 is FYEKMQ (reference sequence). The CDR3 sequence: CASSPMLGGGFNYGYTF. As DNA, the CDR3 is TGTGCCAGCAGCCCCATGTTAGGGGGGGGATTTAACTATGGCTACACCTTC.

The chain combines TRBV7-9 with TRBJ2-2, with D tentatively TRBD1 or TRBD2 (6 bases each). V was cut by 1 base and J by 4 bases, with 10 bases left in between. The germline V gene has CDR1 SEHNR and CDR2 FQNEAQ (reference sequence). The CDR3 runs to 15 residues. The CDR3 sequence: CASSLEGGTTGELFF. CDR3 DNA sequence: TGTGCCAGCAGCTTAGAGGGGGGCACCACCGGGGAGCTGTTTTTT.

CDR3 in amino acids: CASSLGGFPPGDEQFF. As DNA, the CDR3 is TGTGCCAGCAGCTTAGGGGGGTTCCCACCGGGCGATGAGCAGTTCTTC. The V call is TRBV11-2, the J call TRBJ2-1; the D gene could be TRBD1 or TRBD2 (5 bases each). With 1 base removed from V and 8 bases from J, the gap between germline ends came to 18 bases. CDR3 length: 16 amino acids. Germline loops: CDR1 SGHAT, CDR2 FQNNGV.